This TCR beta chain was profiled in a study of patients and donors after allogeneic stem cell transplantation. TCRdb processed the RT-PCR reads anew with MiXCR; each CDR3 protein has one entry. The sample has fewer than 75,000 distinct CDR3 sequences; roughly 15% are singletons. This clonotype was observed many times. The CDR3 contains 14 residues. Germline V gives CDR1 SQVTM, CDR2 ANQGSEA. V lost 1 base, J lost 1 base, and 10 bases lay in between. Sample: blood, either unsorted or a sorted T cell fraction (not recorded which). This chain links TRBV29-1 with TRBJ1-1, with D unclear. The origin of this receptor is a human donor who was either an allogeneic HSCT recipient or a stem cell or donor lymphocyte infusion donor (not recorded which). It is not recorded whose cells these are; they may come from a transplant donor. The CDR3 DNA reads TGCAGCGTTGAAGTCGCGGGAGGGAACACTGAAGCTTTCTTT. Translated: CSVEVAGGNTEAFF.